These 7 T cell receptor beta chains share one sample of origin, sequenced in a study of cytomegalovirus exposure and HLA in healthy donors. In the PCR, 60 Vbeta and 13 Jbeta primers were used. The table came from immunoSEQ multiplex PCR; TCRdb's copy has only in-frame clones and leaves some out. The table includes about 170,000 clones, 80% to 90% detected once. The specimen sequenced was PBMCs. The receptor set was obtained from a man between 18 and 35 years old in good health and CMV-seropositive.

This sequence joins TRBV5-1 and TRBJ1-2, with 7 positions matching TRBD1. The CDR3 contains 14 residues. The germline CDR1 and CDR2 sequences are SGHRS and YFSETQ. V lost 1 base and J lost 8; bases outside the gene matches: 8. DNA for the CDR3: TGCGCCAGCAGCTTGCCGGGACAGACTTCGGGCTACACCTTC. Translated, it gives CASSLPGQTSGYTF.

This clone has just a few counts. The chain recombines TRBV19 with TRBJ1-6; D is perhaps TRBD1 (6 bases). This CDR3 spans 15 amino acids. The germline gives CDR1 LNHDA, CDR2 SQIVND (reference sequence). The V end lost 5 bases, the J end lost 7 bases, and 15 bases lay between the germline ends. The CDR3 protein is CASSGAGAGNSPLHF. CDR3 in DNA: TGTGCCAGTAGTGGGGCAGGGGCCGGGAATTCACCCCTCCACTTT.

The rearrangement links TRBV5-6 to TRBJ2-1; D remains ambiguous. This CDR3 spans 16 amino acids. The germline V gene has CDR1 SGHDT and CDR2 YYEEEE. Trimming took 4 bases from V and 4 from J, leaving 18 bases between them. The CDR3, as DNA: TGTGCCAGCAGCCAGTACCATCTCACCTTGTACAATGAGCAGTTCTTC. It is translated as CASSQYHLTLYNEQFF.

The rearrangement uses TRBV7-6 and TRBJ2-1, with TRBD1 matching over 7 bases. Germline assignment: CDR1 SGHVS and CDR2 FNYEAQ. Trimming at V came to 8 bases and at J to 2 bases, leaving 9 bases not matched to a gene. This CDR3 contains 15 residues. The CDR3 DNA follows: TGTGCCAGCTCTATAAACCAGGGGGCCTACAATGAGCAGTTCTTC. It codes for CASSINQGAYNEQFF.

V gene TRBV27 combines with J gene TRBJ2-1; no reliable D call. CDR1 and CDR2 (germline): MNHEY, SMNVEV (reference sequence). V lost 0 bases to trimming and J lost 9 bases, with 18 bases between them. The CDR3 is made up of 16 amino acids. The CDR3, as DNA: TGTGCCAGCAGTTTATCTAGAGGTCTGCTGACGGGTGAGCAGTTCTTC. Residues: CASSLSRGLLTGEQFF.

The CDR3 DNA reads TGTGCCAGCAGCTCCGGGACTAGCGGGGGGTACAATGAGCAGTTCTTC. Its protein product is CASSSGTSGGYNEQFF. The rearrangement joins TRBV7-2 to TRBJ2-1; 15 bases map to TRBD2. This CDR3 contains 16 residues. Germline CDR1 SGHTA, CDR2 FQGNSA. The V gene end was trimmed by 4 bases and the J gene end by 4 bases; junction bases not matched to a gene: 2.

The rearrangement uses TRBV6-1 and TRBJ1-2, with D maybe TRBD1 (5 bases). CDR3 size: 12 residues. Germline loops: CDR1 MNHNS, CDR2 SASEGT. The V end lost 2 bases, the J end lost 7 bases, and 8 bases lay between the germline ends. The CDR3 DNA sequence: TGTGCCAGCAGTGAACCGACAGTTGGCTACACCTTC. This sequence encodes CASSEPTVGYTF.